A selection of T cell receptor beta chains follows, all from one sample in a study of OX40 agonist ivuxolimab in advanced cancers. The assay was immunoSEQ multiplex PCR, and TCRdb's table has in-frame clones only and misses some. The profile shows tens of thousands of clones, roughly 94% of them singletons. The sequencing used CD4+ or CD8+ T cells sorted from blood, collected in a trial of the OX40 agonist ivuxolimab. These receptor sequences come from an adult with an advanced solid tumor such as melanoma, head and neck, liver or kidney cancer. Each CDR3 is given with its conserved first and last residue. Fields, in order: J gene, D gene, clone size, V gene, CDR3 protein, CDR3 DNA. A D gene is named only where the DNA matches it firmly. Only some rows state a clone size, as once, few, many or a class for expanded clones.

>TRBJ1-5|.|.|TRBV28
CASSLFRNPRDQPQHF
TGTGCCAGCAGTTTATTCCGGAACCCTCGGGATCAGCCCCAGCATTTT
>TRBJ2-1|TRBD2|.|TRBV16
CASSQGTSGSYPWNEQFF
TGTGCCAGCAGCCAAGGCACGAGCGGGAGCTATCCTTGGAATGAGCAGTTCTTC
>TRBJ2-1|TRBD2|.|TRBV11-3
CASKTIAGGPYNEQFF
TGTGCCAGCAAGACCATAGCGGGAGGGCCCTACAATGAGCAGTTCTTC
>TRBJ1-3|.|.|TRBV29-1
CSVGGTGNTIYF
TGCAGCGTTGGTGGTACTGGAAACACCATATATTTT
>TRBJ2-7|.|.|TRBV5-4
CASSLWAGSYEQYF
TGTGCCAGCAGCTTGTGGGCCGGTTCCTACGAGCAGTACTTC
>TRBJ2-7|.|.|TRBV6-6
CASSYSISEQYF
TGTGCCAGCAGTTACTCGATTTCGGAGCAGTACTTC
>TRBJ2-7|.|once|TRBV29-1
CSVASTWTTGEQYF
TGCAGCGTTGCTTCCACCTGGACCACCGGCGAGCAGTACTTC
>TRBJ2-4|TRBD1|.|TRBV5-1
CASSLAGQGAQPKNIQYF
TGCGCCAGCAGCTTGGCCGGGCAGGGGGCCCAACCCAAAAACATTCAGTACTTC
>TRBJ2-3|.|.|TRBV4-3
CASSQTGTSTDTQYF
TGCGCCAGCAGCCAAACCGGGACCAGCACAGATACGCAGTATTTT
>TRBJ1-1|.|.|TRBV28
CASSFPRTEAFF
TGTGCCAGCAGTTTTCCCCGTACTGAAGCTTTCTTT
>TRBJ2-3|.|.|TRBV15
CATSRPRQGGAQYF
TGTGCCACCAGCAGACCCAGACAGGGCGGGGCGCAGTATTTT
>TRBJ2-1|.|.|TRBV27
CASSYSGSRYNEQFF
TGTGCCAGCAGTTATTCAGGGTCTAGGTACAATGAGCAGTTCTTC
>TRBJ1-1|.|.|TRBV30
CAWKSGMNTEAFF
TGTGCCTGGAAGTCGGGTATGAACACTGAAGCTTTCTTT
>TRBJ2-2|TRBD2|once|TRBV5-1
CASSRVGSGRSDTGELFF
TGCGCCAGCAGCCGGGTGGGTAGCGGGAGATCAGACACCGGGGAGCTGTTTTTT
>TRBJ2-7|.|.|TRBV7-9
CASSWDGALPSYEQYF
TGTGCCAGCAGTTGGGACGGTGCTTTACCCTCCTACGAGCAGTACTTC
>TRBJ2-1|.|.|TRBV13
CASSLTADEQFF
TGTGCCAGCAGCTTAACCGCCGATGAGCAGTTCTTC
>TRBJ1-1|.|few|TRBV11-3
CASSLLGPVEAFF
TGTGCCAGCAGCCTGTTAGGACCTGTGGAAGCTTTCTTT
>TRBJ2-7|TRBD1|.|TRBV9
CASSAGQGNSYEQYF
TGTGCCAGCAGCGCCGGACAGGGGAACTCCTACGAGCAGTACTTC
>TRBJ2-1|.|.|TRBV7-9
CASSPPPANEQFF
TGTGCCAGCAGCCCTCCCCCTGCGAATGAGCAGTTCTTC
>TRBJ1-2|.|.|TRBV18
CASSPPDSPNYGYTF
TGTGCCAGCTCACCCCCAGACAGTCCTAACTATGGCTACACCTTC
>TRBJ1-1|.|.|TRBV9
CASSGGMNTEAFF
TGTGCCAGCAGCGGGGGAATGAACACTGAAGCTTTCTTT
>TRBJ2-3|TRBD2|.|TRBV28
CASSFGLAGLGSDTQYF
TGTGCCAGCAGTTTCGGGCTAGCGGGTTTAGGATCAGATACGCAGTATTTT
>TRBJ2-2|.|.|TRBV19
CASSITGNTGELFF
TGTGCCAGTAGTATTACGGGGAACACCGGGGAGCTGTTTTTT
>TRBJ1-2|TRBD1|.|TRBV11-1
CASSTRDSNYGYTF
TGTGCCAGCAGCACGCGGGACAGTAACTATGGCTACACCTTC
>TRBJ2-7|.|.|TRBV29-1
CSVEGLGDRRSYEQYF
TGCAGCGTAGAGGGGCTAGGAGACAGGCGGTCCTACGAGCAGTACTTC
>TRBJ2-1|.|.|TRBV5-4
CASSHGGENNEQFF
TGTGCCAGCAGCCACGGGGGAGAGAACAATGAGCAGTTCTTC
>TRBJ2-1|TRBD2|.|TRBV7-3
CASSLLAESYNEQFF
TGTGCCAGCAGCCTACTAGCGGAGTCCTACAATGAGCAGTTCTTC
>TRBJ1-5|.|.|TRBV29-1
CSVWTGFLNQPQHF
TGCAGCGTTTGGACGGGGTTCCTCAATCAGCCCCAGCATTTT
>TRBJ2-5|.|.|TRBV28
CASTRIAGTETQYF
TGTGCCAGCACCCGAATTGCGGGGACGGAGACCCAGTACTTC
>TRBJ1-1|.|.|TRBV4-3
CASSQGRTVNTEAFF
TGCGCCAGCAGCCAAGGGCGCACGGTGAACACTGAAGCTTTCTTT
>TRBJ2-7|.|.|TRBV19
CASALNNEQYF
TGTGCCAGCGCGTTAAACAACGAGCAGTACTTC
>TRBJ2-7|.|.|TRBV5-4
CASSRDLSYEQYF
TGTGCCAGCAGCAGGGACTTGTCCTACGAGCAGTACTTC
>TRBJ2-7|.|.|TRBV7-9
CASSLAFNEQYF
TGTGCCAGCAGCTTAGCTTTCAACGAGCAGTACTTC
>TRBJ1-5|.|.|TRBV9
CASSVGGGNQPQHF
TGTGCCAGCAGCGTAGGGGGTGGCAATCAGCCCCAGCATTTT
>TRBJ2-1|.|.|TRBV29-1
CSVRERTSSYNEQFF
TGCAGCGTTAGAGAGCGGACGAGCTCCTACAATGAGCAGTTCTTC
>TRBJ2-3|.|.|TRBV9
CASSVDTDTQYF
TGTGCCAGCAGCGTAGACACAGATACGCAGTATTTT
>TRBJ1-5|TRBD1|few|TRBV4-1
CASSQAGGRNQPQHF
TGCGCCAGCAGCCAAGCAGGGGGACGCAATCAGCCCCAGCATTTT
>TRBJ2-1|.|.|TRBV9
CASSQTSQRSNEQFF
TGTGCCAGCAGCCAAACCTCACAACGCAGCAATGAGCAGTTCTTC
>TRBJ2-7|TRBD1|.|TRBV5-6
CASSLLPGGYEQYF
TGTGCCAGCAGCTTGTTGCCAGGGGGCTACGAGCAGTACTTC